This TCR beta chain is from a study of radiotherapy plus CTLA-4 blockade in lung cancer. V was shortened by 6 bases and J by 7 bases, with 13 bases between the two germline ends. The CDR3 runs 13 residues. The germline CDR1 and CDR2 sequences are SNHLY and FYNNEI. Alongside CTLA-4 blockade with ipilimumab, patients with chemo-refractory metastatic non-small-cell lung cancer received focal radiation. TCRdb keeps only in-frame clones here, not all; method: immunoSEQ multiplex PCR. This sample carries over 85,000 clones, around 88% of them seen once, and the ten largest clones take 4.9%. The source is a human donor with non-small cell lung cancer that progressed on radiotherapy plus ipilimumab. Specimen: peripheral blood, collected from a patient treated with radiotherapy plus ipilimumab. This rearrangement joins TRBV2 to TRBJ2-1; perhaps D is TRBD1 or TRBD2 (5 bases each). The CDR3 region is CASRSGRANEQFF. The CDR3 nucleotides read TGTGCCAGCAGATCGGGGCGGGCGAATGAGCAGTTCTTC.